Below, one TCR beta chain is given with its context. Its recognized antigen is unknown. No per-base quality is available; no much larger clone lies one base away. TCRbeta CDR3 regions were amplified from genomic DNA by means of the immunoSEQ Assay, a bias-controlled multiplex PCR. The authors processed their data as follows. Nucleated cell counts per sample were estimated from amplification of reference gene primers within the assay. To quantify the absolute abundance of each unique TCRbeta CDR3 rearrangement, sequence reads were collapsed and filtered. Productive Simpson clonality was computed per sample as the square root of Simpson's diversity index over productive rearrangements. TCRdb holds this immuneACCESS table with in-frame rearrangements only. Some clones are missing; in checked studies, unresolved V genes explain under half, and the rest has no known cause. V and J calls and clone size are those listed in that table; D and trimming were worked out from the DNA. This sample gives about 110,000 clones in total; 80% to 90% of them show up just once. The ten largest clones represent roughly 32% of the sample.

The entry originates in a study of blood T cell repertoires in COVID-19 (dated by TCRdb to about 2020). Turning to the overall study: The collaborator samples originated in the United States, Italy and Spain and spanned the acute and convalescent phases of COVID-19. Where available, HLA class I and class II types were obtained from metadata supplied by the sample provider rather than from assay-based typing. The samples were drawn from the first 160 participants of the ongoing ImmuneRACE study and from over a thousand subjects provided by 6 global collaborators. The repertoires were released in a freely available public database intended as a resource for research on the immune response to SARS-CoV-2. The material from the prospective study consisted of cDNA or gDNA derived from T cells, B-cell-depleted T cells, or PBMCs. The dataset comprised deeply sampled blood TCRbeta repertoires from subjects exposed to, actively infected with, or recovered from COVID-19. A de-identified subject ID, COVID-19 status, age in years and sex were almost always included in the sample metadata.

General conclusions and limits of the study: The quantity of clinical and demographic metadata differed by source and by participant and was supplied without curation.

Between the V and J ends, shortened by 0 bases and 3 bases respectively, the junction contains 9 bases. Measured from the cysteine to the phenylalanine, the CDR3 is 14 residues long. Only the CDR3 DNA is retained, 42 bases long and in frame from the first base. The germline V gene gives CDR1 as SGHRS and CDR2 as YFSETQ. Collaborating institutions collected whole blood in K2EDTA tubes following their own protocols. For TCRbeta analysis, collaborators shipped samples as frozen whole blood, isolated PBMCs, or DNA extracted from either of those sample types. The source is a woman older than 75 with acute or convalescent COVID-19. The specimen was peripheral blood. The receptor chain draws on TRBV5-1 and TRBJ1-2, with the D gene uncertain. DNA sequence: TGCGCCAGCAGCTTGGCCGGGGAAGACTATGGCTACACCTTC. This translates into CASSLAGEDYGYTF.